This T cell receptor beta chain is from a study of blood T cell repertoires in COVID-19. Study context: Both acute and convalescent COVID-19 samples were obtained from the United States, Italy and Spain. From T cells, B-cell-depleted T cells, or PBMCs came the material, which was cDNA or gDNA.

The junction had 2 bases not matched to a gene; V was cut back by 0 bases and J by 0 bases. Germline values: CDR1 SGHRS, CDR2 YFSETQ. The CDR3 extends over 17 amino acids. Original data processing: Researchers report that nucleated cell counts were estimated from reference gene primer amplification. Sequencing used immunoSEQ multiplex PCR; TCRdb keeps in-frame clones, though not all of them. That table furnishes V, J and clone size, whereas the DNA furnished D and trimming. Of some 150,000 clones in the sample, roughly 84% were seen once. The chain is built from TRBV5-1 and TRBJ2-2, with 10 nucleotides matching TRBD2. Sequencing was carried out using peripheral blood. This receptor was taken from a man between 65 and 85 years old with acute or convalescent COVID-19. DNA for the CDR3: TGCGCCAGCAGCTTGGCCACTAGCGGGGCGAACACCGGGGAGCTGTTTTTT. Translated: CASSLATSGANTGELFF.